The table lists the clone carrying this T cell receptor (beta chain) with a count of one. These data are taken from a study of T cell responses to AZD1222 COVID-19 vaccine. TCRdb's table, derived via immunoSEQ multiplex PCR, lists solely in-frame clones and lacks some. The data hold 150,000 to 200,000 clones, with about 90% observed a single time. The CDR3 covers 14 residues. The junction had 5 bases not matched to a gene; V was cut back by 4 bases and J by 5 bases. Germline-derived CDR1 and CDR2 are SGHRS and YFSETQ. V and J are TRBV5-1 and TRBJ2-5; 10 bases are a match to TRBD2. The TCR comes from an adult who received the AZD1222 COVID-19 vaccine. The sequenced sample was peripheral blood, obtained 28 days after the second AZD1222 dose. In nucleotides, the CDR3 is TGCGCCAGCAGCCGGGGACTAGCGAGGGAGACCCAGTACTTC. Translating it yields CASSRGLARETQYF.